The table lists the clone carrying this T cell receptor (beta chain) with a count of one. The germline V gene has CDR1 SQVTM and CDR2 ANQGSEA. The CDR3 has 14 residues. The data stem from a study of blood T cell repertoires in COVID-19. The overall study: T cells, B-cell-depleted T cells, or PBMCs provided the cDNA or gDNA that served as material.

Only in-frame clones appear in the TCRdb table, and some are missing; sequencing was by immunoSEQ multiplex PCR. The sample yields approximately 280,000 clones, approximately 84% seen once. The receptor comes from a human donor with COVID-19, enrolled during active disease. The donor label of this sample is uncertain. The sample was peripheral blood. The chain links TRBV29-1 to TRBJ2-6, with a tentative D call TRBD1 (6 bases). In nucleotides, the CDR3 is TGCGGGGGACACGGCGGGTCTGGGGCCAACGTCCTGACTTTC. Translating it yields CGGHGGSGANVLTF.